Given below is one T cell receptor (beta chain) in context. Its target is not known. CDR3 size: 13 residues. V lost 5 bases, J lost 3 bases, and 10 bases lay in between. From germline, CDR1 is MDHEN and CDR2 SYDVKM. These data originate in a study of T cell responses to AZD1222 COVID-19 vaccine. Study outcomes and limitations: Reportedly, nearly half the spike-specific TCRs target unmutated variant regions. Compared with day 0, the breadth and depth of the Spike-specific TCR repertoire rose significantly after two doses of AZD1222. The sample set comprised mostly white British donors with more females, and clonal diversity was possibly underestimated.

Some clones are missing from TCRdb's copy, which holds only in-frame ones; the method was immunoSEQ multiplex PCR. The sample records around 140,000 clones, approximately 92% being singletons. This rearrangement joins TRBV28 to TRBJ1-2; D might be TRBD1 (5 bases). This clonotype originated in an adult in good health. The sample here was peripheral blood, taken on day 0 of AZD1222 vaccination. This CDR3 is CASSLATDYGYTF. DNA of the CDR3: TGTGCCAGCAGTCTCGCGACAGACTATGGCTACACCTTC.